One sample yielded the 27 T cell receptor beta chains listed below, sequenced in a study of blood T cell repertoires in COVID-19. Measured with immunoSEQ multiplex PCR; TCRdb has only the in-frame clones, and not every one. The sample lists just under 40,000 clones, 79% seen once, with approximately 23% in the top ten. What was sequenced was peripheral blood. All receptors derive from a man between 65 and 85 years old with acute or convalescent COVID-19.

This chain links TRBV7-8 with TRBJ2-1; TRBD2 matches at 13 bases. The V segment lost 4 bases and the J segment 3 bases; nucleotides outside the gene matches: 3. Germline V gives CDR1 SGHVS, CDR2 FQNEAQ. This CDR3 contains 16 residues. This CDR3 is CASSSGTSGNYNEQFF. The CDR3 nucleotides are TGTGCCAGCAGCTCCGGGACTAGCGGGAACTACAATGAGCAGTTCTTC.

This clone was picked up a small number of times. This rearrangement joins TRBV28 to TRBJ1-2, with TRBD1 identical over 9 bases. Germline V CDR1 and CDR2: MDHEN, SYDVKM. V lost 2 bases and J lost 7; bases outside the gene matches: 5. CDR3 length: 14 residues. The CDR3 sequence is CASSLGGDRVGYTF. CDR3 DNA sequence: TGTGCCAGCAGTTTAGGTGGGGACAGGGTTGGCTACACCTTC.

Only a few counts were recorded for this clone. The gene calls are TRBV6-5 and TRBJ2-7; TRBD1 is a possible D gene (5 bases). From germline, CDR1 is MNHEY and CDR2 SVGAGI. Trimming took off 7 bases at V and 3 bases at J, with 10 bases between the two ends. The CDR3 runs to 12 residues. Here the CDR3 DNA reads TGTGCCAGCACCCCCAGGGACTACGAGCAGTACTTC. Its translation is CASTPRDYEQYF.

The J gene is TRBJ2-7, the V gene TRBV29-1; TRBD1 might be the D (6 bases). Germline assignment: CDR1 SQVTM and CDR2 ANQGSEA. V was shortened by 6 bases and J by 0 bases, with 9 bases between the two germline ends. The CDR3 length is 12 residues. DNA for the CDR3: TGCAGCGTGGGGGACAACTCCTACGAGCAGTACTTC. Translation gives CSVGDNSYEQYF.

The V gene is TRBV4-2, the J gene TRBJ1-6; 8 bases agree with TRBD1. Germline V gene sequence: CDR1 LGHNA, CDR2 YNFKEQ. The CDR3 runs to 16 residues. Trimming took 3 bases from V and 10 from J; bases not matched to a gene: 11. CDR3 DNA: TGTGCCAGCAGCCACCTATCTGCAGGGGGCGGGTCACCCCTCCACTTT. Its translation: CASSHLSAGGGSPLHF.

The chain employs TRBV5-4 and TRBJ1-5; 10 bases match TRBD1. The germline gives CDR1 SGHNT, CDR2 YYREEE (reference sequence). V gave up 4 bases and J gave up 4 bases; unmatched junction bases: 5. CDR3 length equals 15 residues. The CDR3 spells CASSPGGQGNQPQHF. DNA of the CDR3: TGTGCCAGCAGCCCCGGGGGACAGGGGAATCAGCCCCAGCATTTT.

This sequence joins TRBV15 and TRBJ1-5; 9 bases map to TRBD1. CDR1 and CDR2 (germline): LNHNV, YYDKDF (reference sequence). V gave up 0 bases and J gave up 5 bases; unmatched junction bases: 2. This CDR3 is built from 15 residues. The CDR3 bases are TGTGCCACCAGCAGAGATAGGACAGGGGATCAGCCCCAGCATTTT. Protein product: CATSRDRTGDQPQHF.

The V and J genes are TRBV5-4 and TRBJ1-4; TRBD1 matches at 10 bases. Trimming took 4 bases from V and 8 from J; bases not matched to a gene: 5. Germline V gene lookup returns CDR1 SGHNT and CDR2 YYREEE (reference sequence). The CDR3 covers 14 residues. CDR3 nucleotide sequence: TGTGCCAGCAGCCGACAGGGGGCCGTAGAAAAACTGTTTTTT. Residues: CASSRQGAVEKLFF.

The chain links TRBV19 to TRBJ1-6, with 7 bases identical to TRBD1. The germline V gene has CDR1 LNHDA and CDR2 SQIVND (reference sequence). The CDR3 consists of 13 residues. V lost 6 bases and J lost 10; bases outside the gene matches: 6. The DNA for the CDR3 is TGTGCCAGTAGGATGGACAGGAGATCACCCCTCCACTTT. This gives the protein CASRMDRRSPLHF.

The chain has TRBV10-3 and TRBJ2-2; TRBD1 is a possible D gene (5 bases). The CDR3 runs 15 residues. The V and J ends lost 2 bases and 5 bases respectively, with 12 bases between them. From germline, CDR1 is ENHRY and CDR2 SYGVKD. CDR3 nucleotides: TGTGCCATCAGTGAGGAAACAGGACCGACCGGGGAGCTGTTTTTT. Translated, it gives CAISEETGPTGELFF.

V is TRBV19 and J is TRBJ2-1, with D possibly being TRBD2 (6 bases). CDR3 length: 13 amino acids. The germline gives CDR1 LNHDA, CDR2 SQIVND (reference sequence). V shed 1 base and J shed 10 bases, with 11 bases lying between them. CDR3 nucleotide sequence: TGTGCCAGTAGTATAGTGGGAGGTAGGGAGCAGTTCTTC. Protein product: CASSIVGGREQFF.

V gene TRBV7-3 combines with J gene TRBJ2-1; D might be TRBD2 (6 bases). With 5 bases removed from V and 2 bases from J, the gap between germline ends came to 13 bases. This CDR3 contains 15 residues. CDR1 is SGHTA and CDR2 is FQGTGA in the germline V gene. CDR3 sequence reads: CASSPGLAAYNEQFF. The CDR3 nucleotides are TGTGCCAGCAGCCCCGGGTTAGCGGCCTACAATGAGCAGTTCTTC.

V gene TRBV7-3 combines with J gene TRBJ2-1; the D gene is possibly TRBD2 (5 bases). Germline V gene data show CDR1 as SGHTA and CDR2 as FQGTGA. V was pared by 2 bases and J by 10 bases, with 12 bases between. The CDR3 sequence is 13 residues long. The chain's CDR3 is CASSLELAGEQFF. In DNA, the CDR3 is TGTGCCAGCAGCTTAGAGCTAGCTGGGGAGCAGTTCTTC.

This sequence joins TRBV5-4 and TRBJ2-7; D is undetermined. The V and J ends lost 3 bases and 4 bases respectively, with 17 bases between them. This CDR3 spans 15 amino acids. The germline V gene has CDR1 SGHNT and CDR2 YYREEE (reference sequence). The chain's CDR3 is CASSSRGVSSYEQYF. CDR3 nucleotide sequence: TGTGCCAGCAGCTCCCGTGGAGTGAGCTCTTACGAGCAGTACTTC.

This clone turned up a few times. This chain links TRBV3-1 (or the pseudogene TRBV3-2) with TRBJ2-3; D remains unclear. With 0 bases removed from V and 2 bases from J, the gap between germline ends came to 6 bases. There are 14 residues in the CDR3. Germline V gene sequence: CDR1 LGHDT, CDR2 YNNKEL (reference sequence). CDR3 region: CASSQDTTTDTQYF. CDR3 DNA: TGTGCCAGCAGCCAAGATACAACCACAGATACGCAGTATTTT.

CDR3 sequence: CASSVDLTLNEQFF. CDR3 DNA sequence: TGTGCCAGCAGCGTAGATCTAACTCTCAATGAGCAGTTCTTC. V usage is TRBV9 and J usage is TRBJ2-1; no definite D call. The CDR3 is 14 amino acids. Germline CDR1 reads SGDLS; CDR2 reads YYNGEE. Trimming took 0 bases from V and 6 from J, leaving 10 bases between them.

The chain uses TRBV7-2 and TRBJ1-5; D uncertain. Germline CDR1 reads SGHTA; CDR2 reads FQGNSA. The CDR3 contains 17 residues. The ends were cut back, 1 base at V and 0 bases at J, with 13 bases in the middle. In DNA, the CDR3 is TGTGCCAGCAGCTTAGTAGGCGGATTGTATAGCAATCAGCCCCAGCATTTT. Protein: CASSLVGGLYSNQPQHF.

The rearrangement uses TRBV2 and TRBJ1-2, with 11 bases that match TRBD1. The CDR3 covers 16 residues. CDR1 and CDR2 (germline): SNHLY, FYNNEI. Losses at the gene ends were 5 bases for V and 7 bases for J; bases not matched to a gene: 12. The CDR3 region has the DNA TGTGCCAGCAGTACACGCCTTGGACAGGGGGCGGTTGGCTACACCTTC. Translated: CASSTRLGQGAVGYTF.

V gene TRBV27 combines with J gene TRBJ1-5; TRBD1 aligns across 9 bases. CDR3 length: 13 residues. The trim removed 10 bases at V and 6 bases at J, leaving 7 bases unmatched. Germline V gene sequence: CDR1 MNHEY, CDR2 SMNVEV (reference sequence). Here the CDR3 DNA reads TGTGCCACCAAGGGACAGGGTTCTCAGCCCCAGCATTTT. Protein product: CATKGQGSQPQHF.

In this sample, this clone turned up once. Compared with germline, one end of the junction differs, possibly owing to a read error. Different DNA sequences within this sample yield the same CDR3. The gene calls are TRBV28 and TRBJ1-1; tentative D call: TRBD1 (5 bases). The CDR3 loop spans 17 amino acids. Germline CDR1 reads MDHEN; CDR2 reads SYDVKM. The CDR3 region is CASSSLDIGGGDTEAFF. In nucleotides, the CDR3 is TGTGCTAGCAGCTCCCTCGATATCGGGGGAGGGGACACTGAAGCTTTCTTT. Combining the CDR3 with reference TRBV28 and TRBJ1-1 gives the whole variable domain DVKVTQSSRYLVKRTGEKVFLECVQDMDHENMFWYRQDPGLGLRLIYFSYDVKMKEKGDIPEGYSVSREKKERFSLILESASTNQTSMYLCASSSLDIGGGDTEAFFGQGTRLTVV.

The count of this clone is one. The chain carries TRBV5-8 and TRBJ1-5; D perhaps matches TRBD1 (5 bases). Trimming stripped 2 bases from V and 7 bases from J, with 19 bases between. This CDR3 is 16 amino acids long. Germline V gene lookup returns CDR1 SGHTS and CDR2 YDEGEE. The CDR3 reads CASSLELRRGSQPQHF. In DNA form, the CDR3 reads TGTGCCAGCAGCTTAGAGCTAAGGAGGGGTTCCCAGCCCCAGCATTTT.

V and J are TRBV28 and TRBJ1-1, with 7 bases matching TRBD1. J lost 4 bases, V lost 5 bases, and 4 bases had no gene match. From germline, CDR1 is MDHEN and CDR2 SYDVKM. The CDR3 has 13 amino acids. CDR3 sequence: CASSPTGPTEAFF. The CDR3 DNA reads TGTGCCAGCAGTCCGACAGGGCCCACTGAAGCTTTCTTT.

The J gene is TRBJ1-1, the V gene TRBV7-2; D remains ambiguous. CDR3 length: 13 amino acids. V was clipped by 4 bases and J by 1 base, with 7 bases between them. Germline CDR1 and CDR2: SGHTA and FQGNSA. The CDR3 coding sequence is TGTGCCAGCAGCTCAAACAGGAACACTGAAGCTTTCTTT. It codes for CASSSNRNTEAFF.

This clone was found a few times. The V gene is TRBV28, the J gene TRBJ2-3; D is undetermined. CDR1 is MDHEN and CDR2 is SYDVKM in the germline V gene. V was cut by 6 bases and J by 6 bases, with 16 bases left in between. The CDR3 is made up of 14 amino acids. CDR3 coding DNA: TGTGCCAGCAGCCTGACTTCAACCCGGGATACGCAGTATTTT. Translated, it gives CASSLTSTRDTQYF.

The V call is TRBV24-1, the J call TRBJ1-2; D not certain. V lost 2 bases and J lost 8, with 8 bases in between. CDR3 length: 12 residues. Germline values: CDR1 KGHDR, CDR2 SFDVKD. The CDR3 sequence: CATSDYGEGYTF. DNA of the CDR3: TGTGCCACCAGTGATTACGGGGAGGGCTACACCTTC.

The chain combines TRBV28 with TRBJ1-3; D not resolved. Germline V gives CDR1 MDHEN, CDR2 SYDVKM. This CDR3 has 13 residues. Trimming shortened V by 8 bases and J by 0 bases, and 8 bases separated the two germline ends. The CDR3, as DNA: TGTGCCAGCCCGACACCCTCTGGAAACACCATATATTTT. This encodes CASPTPSGNTIYF.

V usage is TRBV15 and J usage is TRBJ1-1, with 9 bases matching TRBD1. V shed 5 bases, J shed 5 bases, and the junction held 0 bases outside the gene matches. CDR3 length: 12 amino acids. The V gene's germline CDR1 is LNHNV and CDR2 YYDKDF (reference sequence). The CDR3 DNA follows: TGTGCCACCAGCGACAGGGGGACTGAAGCTTTCTTT. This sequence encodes CATSDRGTEAFF.